A selection of T cell receptor beta chains follows, all from one sample in a study of molecular identifiers for immune sequencing clone quantification. MiXCR was run by TCRdb on the PCR reads, yielding one entry per CDR3 protein. The sample lists approximately 670,000 distinct CDR3 sequences, approximately 20% seen once, with roughly 0.83% in the top ten. Sequencing input: naive CD8+ T cells from blood, with Jurkat cell RNA spiked in. The receptors derive from a human donor in good health. Some libraries in this study had Jurkat cell RNA spiked in. The conserved cysteine and the conserved F or W are not part of the CDR3 here. The order of the fields is J gene, V gene, clone size, CDR3 protein. The listing skips clone size in some rows; elsewhere it reads once, few, many or a size class.

j_call: TRBJ2-7
v_call: TRBV4-1
clone_size: .
cdr3_aa: ASSQVGDAAYEQY

j_call: TRBJ1-1
v_call: TRBV11-2
clone_size: .
cdr3_aa: ASSFLTRGADAF

j_call: TRBJ2-7
v_call: TRBV20-1
clone_size: once
cdr3_aa: SARDPGTSTYKQY

j_call: TRBJ1-2
v_call: TRBV6-2/TRBV6-3
clone_size: many
cdr3_aa: ASSAVNPFGYT

j_call: TRBJ2-1
v_call: TRBV15
clone_size: few
cdr3_aa: ATSGDWTNEQF

j_call: TRBJ2-2
v_call: TRBV13
clone_size: few
cdr3_aa: ASSSTERAGELF

j_call: TRBJ2-7
v_call: TRBV20-1
clone_size: .
cdr3_aa: SARVDTTGGTYGEQY

j_call: TRBJ1-2
v_call: TRBV7-9
clone_size: many
cdr3_aa: ASSFNSNYGYT

j_call: TRBJ2-1
v_call: TRBV19
clone_size: .
cdr3_aa: ASSIQGPYNAQF

j_call: TRBJ2-2
v_call: TRBV24-1
clone_size: many
cdr3_aa: ATSPTLGPEVGELF

j_call: TRBJ1-5
v_call: TRBV6-5
clone_size: many
cdr3_aa: ASSGRTGNQPQH

j_call: TRBJ2-7
v_call: TRBV6-2/TRBV6-3
clone_size: few
cdr3_aa: ASSYGQGVYEQY

j_call: TRBJ2-2
v_call: TRBV5-5
clone_size: .
cdr3_aa: ASSVYRETGELF

j_call: TRBJ2-7
v_call: TRBV7-6
clone_size: many
cdr3_aa: ASSLAYWQGENEQY

j_call: TRBJ2-1
v_call: TRBV29-1
clone_size: many
cdr3_aa: SVEWVLSLGVDEQF

j_call: TRBJ2-7
v_call: TRBV13
clone_size: .
cdr3_aa: ASSFRVSGEQY

j_call: TRBJ2-7
v_call: TRBV11-2
clone_size: few
cdr3_aa: ASSLDWGASSYEQY

j_call: TRBJ2-1
v_call: TRBV11-2
clone_size: few
cdr3_aa: ASSGNRRLAFYNEQF

j_call: TRBJ2-5
v_call: TRBV18
clone_size: few
cdr3_aa: ASSPFRFGQEETQY

j_call: TRBJ2-7
v_call: TRBV28
clone_size: many
cdr3_aa: ASTTTLGPDEQY

j_call: TRBJ2-7
v_call: TRBV7-6
clone_size: .
cdr3_aa: ASSLSQDGERY

j_call: TRBJ2-2
v_call: TRBV12-5
clone_size: .
cdr3_aa: ASGLGWGKDTGELF

j_call: TRBJ2-7
v_call: TRBV4-3
clone_size: many
cdr3_aa: ASSQEGQGDYEQY

j_call: TRBJ2-4
v_call: TRBV12-3/TRBV12-4
clone_size: many
cdr3_aa: ASSFGTETNIQY

j_call: TRBJ1-5
v_call: TRBV4-1
clone_size: many
cdr3_aa: ASSQVSVDSNQPQH

j_call: TRBJ1-5
v_call: TRBV27
clone_size: few
cdr3_aa: ASRREAFDGNQPQH

j_call: TRBJ2-7
v_call: TRBV14
clone_size: many
cdr3_aa: ASSQEVRLDLY

j_call: TRBJ2-7
v_call: TRBV7-2
clone_size: .
cdr3_aa: ASSPWTGSEQY

j_call: TRBJ2-5
v_call: TRBV15
clone_size: few
cdr3_aa: ATSFILAGQETQY

j_call: TRBJ2-4
v_call: TRBV27
clone_size: many
cdr3_aa: ASSLRQGMNIQY

j_call: TRBJ2-2
v_call: TRBV20-1
clone_size: many
cdr3_aa: SASSGLANTGELF

j_call: TRBJ2-1
v_call: TRBV3-1
clone_size: many
cdr3_aa: ASSREGLRRSYNEQF

j_call: TRBJ2-7
v_call: TRBV6-5
clone_size: many
cdr3_aa: ASSYAGMEQY

j_call: TRBJ2-2
v_call: TRBV25-1
clone_size: .
cdr3_aa: ASSEVTAYTGELF

j_call: TRBJ2-1
v_call: TRBV20-1
clone_size: few
cdr3_aa: SARESVYNEQF

j_call: TRBJ2-3
v_call: TRBV11-3
clone_size: many
cdr3_aa: ASSLGESGSAGTDTQY

j_call: TRBJ1-2
v_call: TRBV12-3/TRBV12-4
clone_size: few
cdr3_aa: ASRSGEEDYGYT

j_call: TRBJ2-2
v_call: TRBV10-1
clone_size: few
cdr3_aa: ASRGANTGELF

j_call: TRBJ1-4
v_call: TRBV7-9
clone_size: .
cdr3_aa: ASSPTPGRGGEKLS

j_call: TRBJ2-7
v_call: TRBV19
clone_size: many
cdr3_aa: ASSSGLATTHEQY

j_call: TRBJ2-2
v_call: TRBV3-1
clone_size: many
cdr3_aa: ASSQDLGITGELF

j_call: TRBJ1-2
v_call: TRBV29-1
clone_size: .
cdr3_aa: SVKTPPDYGYT

j_call: TRBJ1-5
v_call: TRBV6-2/TRBV6-3
clone_size: .
cdr3_aa: ASSYFRQYPYSNQPQH

j_call: TRBJ2-4
v_call: TRBV7-2
clone_size: many
cdr3_aa: ASSLGGVKMAKNIQY

j_call: TRBJ2-3
v_call: TRBV20-1
clone_size: few
cdr3_aa: SARGVGSTDTQY

j_call: TRBJ2-2
v_call: TRBV27
clone_size: .
cdr3_aa: ASTNTGLPGELF

j_call: TRBJ2-1
v_call: TRBV28
clone_size: many
cdr3_aa: ASSLVIGTSSYNEQF

j_call: TRBJ1-1
v_call: TRBV4-3
clone_size: many
cdr3_aa: ASSQDRSLGGTEAF

j_call: TRBJ2-1
v_call: TRBV13
clone_size: few
cdr3_aa: ASSLVVEGRGWDEQF

j_call: TRBJ2-3
v_call: TRBV20-1
clone_size: many
cdr3_aa: SARIVGAGEDTQY

j_call: TRBJ1-3
v_call: TRBV7-6
clone_size: many
cdr3_aa: ASSSPAGDSYISGNTIY

j_call: TRBJ1-5
v_call: TRBV30
clone_size: many
cdr3_aa: AWSGGQGLNQPQH

j_call: TRBJ2-7
v_call: TRBV4-1
clone_size: many
cdr3_aa: ASSQNGQAYEQY

j_call: TRBJ2-1
v_call: TRBV27
clone_size: .
cdr3_aa: ASSSQRGLTNEQF